A selection of T cell receptor beta chains follows, all from one sample in a study of OX40 agonist ivuxolimab in advanced cancers. Libraries were prepared by immunoSEQ multiplex PCR; TCRdb keeps only in-frame clonotypes and omits some of them. Among roughly 70,000 clones, about 93% were seen once, and the ten largest hold about 5.5%. The sample in question was CD4+ or CD8+ T cells sorted from blood, obtained in a trial of the OX40 agonist ivuxolimab. Receptors were obtained from an adult with an advanced solid tumor such as melanoma, head and neck, liver or kidney cancer. The CDR3 runs from the conserved cysteine through the conserved F or W. Each record gives: D gene, clone size, J gene, V gene, CDR3 DNA, CDR3 protein. A D gene is named only where the DNA matches it firmly. Some rows mark clone size as missing; the rest say once, few, many or name a class of expanded clone.

d_call: .
clone_size: .
j_call: TRBJ2-1
v_call: TRBV11-2
cdr3_nt: TGTGCCAGCAGCTTATTAACCCCTGTGTCCTACAATGAGCAGTTCTTC
cdr3_aa: CASSLLTPVSYNEQFF

d_call: .
clone_size: .
j_call: TRBJ1-2
v_call: TRBV6-6
cdr3_nt: TGTGCCAGCAGTTATTCCCTTCCGGGGCCAGAACATGGCTACACCTTC
cdr3_aa: CASSYSLPGPEHGYTF

d_call: TRBD1
clone_size: .
j_call: TRBJ2-7
v_call: TRBV11-2
cdr3_nt: TGTGCCAGCAGCTTGTCCACCCCTTGGCAGGGGGCCGGCGAGCAGTACTTC
cdr3_aa: CASSLSTPWQGAGEQYF

d_call: .
clone_size: .
j_call: TRBJ2-2
v_call: TRBV5-1
cdr3_nt: TGCGCCAGCAGCTTTGGCACCGGGGAGCTGTTTTTT
cdr3_aa: CASSFGTGELFF

d_call: .
clone_size: .
j_call: TRBJ1-5
v_call: TRBV19
cdr3_nt: TGTGCCAGTAGTATCGTAGGGGGGACCAATCAGCCCCAGCATTTT
cdr3_aa: CASSIVGGTNQPQHF

d_call: .
clone_size: .
j_call: TRBJ2-5
v_call: TRBV19
cdr3_nt: TGTGCCAGTAGTCCAACCTTTGGTGGGGTCCCTAGGGGTGAGACCCAGTACTTC
cdr3_aa: CASSPTFGGVPRGETQYF

d_call: .
clone_size: .
j_call: TRBJ1-5
v_call: TRBV5-5
cdr3_nt: TGTGCCAGCAGCTCCTATCTGGCCACCGGCAATCAGCCCCAGCATTTT
cdr3_aa: CASSSYLATGNQPQHF

d_call: .
clone_size: few
j_call: TRBJ1-1
v_call: TRBV13
cdr3_nt: TGTGCCAGCAGCTTGATACCTAGGGAAGCTTTCTTT
cdr3_aa: CASSLIPREAFF

d_call: TRBD1
clone_size: .
j_call: TRBJ1-5
v_call: TRBV27
cdr3_nt: TGTGCCAGCAGTTTCCAGGGGGCGGGTCAGCCCCAGCATTTT
cdr3_aa: CASSFQGAGQPQHF

d_call: .
clone_size: few
j_call: TRBJ1-2
v_call: TRBV19
cdr3_nt: TGTGCCAGTAGTATTGCCCACCGGGACGCACGAAACTATGGCTACACCTTC
cdr3_aa: CASSIAHRDARNYGYTF

d_call: .
clone_size: .
j_call: TRBJ2-1
v_call: TRBV15
cdr3_nt: TGTGCCACCAGTAGCGAACGGTCCTACAATGAGCAGTTCTTC
cdr3_aa: CATSSERSYNEQFF

d_call: TRBD2
clone_size: .
j_call: TRBJ2-7
v_call: TRBV7-9
cdr3_nt: TGTGCCAGCAGCCCCAAAACTAGCGACCCGGGGGAGCAGTACTTC
cdr3_aa: CASSPKTSDPGEQYF

d_call: .
clone_size: .
j_call: TRBJ2-1
v_call: TRBV28
cdr3_nt: TGTGCCAGCAGTTTACTTCAACAGGTCCCAGCCTACAATGAGCAGTTCTTC
cdr3_aa: CASSLLQQVPAYNEQFF

d_call: .
clone_size: .
j_call: TRBJ2-3
v_call: TRBV29-1
cdr3_nt: TGCAGCGTCGCTAGCACAGATACGCAGTATTTT
cdr3_aa: CSVASTDTQYF

d_call: TRBD1
clone_size: .
j_call: TRBJ1-3
v_call: TRBV4-3
cdr3_nt: TGCGCCAGCAGCCAGGCCTTGACAGGGTGGCTCGGTGGAAACACCATATATTTT
cdr3_aa: CASSQALTGWLGGNTIYF

d_call: TRBD2
clone_size: .
j_call: TRBJ2-7
v_call: TRBV7-6
cdr3_nt: TGTGCCAGCAGCTTCGGGTCTAGCGGAACTCGCGAGCAGTACTTC
cdr3_aa: CASSFGSSGTREQYF

d_call: .
clone_size: .
j_call: TRBJ1-5
v_call: TRBV5-6
cdr3_nt: TGTGCCAGCAGCTTGGGACCGCCGGGCAATCAGCCCCAGCATTTT
cdr3_aa: CASSLGPPGNQPQHF

d_call: .
clone_size: .
j_call: TRBJ1-5
v_call: TRBV7-8
cdr3_nt: TGTGCCAGCAGCTTAAACGGGGGAAGCAATCAGCCCCAGCATTTT
cdr3_aa: CASSLNGGSNQPQHF

d_call: .
clone_size: .
j_call: TRBJ2-7
v_call: TRBV7-9
cdr3_nt: TGTGCCAGCAGCTTAGATTACGGGACGTTAACCTACGAGCAGTACTTC
cdr3_aa: CASSLDYGTLTYEQYF

d_call: TRBD1
clone_size: .
j_call: TRBJ1-5
v_call: TRBV27
cdr3_nt: TGTGCCAGCAGCCCTGCAGGGGGGAAGCCCCAGCATTTT
cdr3_aa: CASSPAGGKPQHF

d_call: .
clone_size: few
j_call: TRBJ2-2
v_call: TRBV14
cdr3_nt: TGTGCCAGCAGCCAAGGGTTCTCCGGGGAGCTGTTTTTT
cdr3_aa: CASSQGFSGELFF

d_call: .
clone_size: .
j_call: TRBJ1-1
v_call: TRBV19
cdr3_nt: TGTGCCAGTAGTTATACAAACACTGAAGCTTTCTTT
cdr3_aa: CASSYTNTEAFF

d_call: .
clone_size: .
j_call: TRBJ2-3
v_call: TRBV27
cdr3_nt: TGTGCCAGCAGTTTATTGTTGGACACAGATACGCAGTATTTT
cdr3_aa: CASSLLLDTDTQYF

d_call: TRBD1
clone_size: .
j_call: TRBJ2-1
v_call: TRBV9
cdr3_nt: TGTGCCAGCAGCGTAGCTGGGACAGGGGCCGACCTCTTC
cdr3_aa: CASSVAGTGADLF

d_call: .
clone_size: .
j_call: TRBJ1-6
v_call: TRBV27
cdr3_nt: TGTGCCAGCAGCCCCGGGGGCCGAGTTCGTTCACCCCTCCACTTT
cdr3_aa: CASSPGGRVRSPLHF

d_call: TRBD1
clone_size: .
j_call: TRBJ2-7
v_call: TRBV14
cdr3_nt: TGTGCCAGCAGCCTCGGACAGGGAGGCCCGATTGGGGATTTCGATTGGGGCCCCTACGAGCAGTACTTC
cdr3_aa: CASSLGQGGPIGDFDWGPYEQYF

d_call: TRBD1
clone_size: .
j_call: TRBJ1-2
v_call: TRBV10-3
cdr3_nt: TGTGCCATCAGTGAGTCAGGGGCAGGGGGGCCATATGGCTACACCTTC
cdr3_aa: CAISESGAGGPYGYTF